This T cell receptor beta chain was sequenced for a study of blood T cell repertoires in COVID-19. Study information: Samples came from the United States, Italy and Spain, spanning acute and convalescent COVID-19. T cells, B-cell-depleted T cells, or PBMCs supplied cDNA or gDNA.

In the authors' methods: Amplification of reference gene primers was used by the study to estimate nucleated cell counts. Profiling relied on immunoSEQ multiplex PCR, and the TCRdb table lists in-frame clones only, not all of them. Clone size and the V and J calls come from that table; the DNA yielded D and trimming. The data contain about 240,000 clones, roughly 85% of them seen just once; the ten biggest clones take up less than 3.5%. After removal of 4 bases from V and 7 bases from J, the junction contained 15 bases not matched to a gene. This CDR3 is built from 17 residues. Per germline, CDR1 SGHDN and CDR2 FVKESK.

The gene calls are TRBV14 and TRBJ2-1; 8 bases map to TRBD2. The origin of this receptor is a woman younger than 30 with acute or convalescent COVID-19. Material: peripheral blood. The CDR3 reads CASSRRTFGLAGNEQFF. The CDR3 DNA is TGTGCCAGCAGCCGAAGGACGTTCGGACTAGCAGGTAATGAGCAGTTCTTC. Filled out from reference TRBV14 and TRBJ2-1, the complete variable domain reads EAGVTQFPSHSVIEKGQTVTLRCDPISGHDNLYWYRRVMGKEIKFLLHFVKESKQDESGMPNNRFLAERTGGTYSTLKVQPAELEDSGVYFCASSRRTFGLAGNEQFFGPGTRLTVL.